The clone carrying this T cell receptor beta chain showed up just a few times. The record originates from a study of response to subunit inactivated influenza vaccine. CDR1 is KGHSH and CDR2 is LQKENI in the germline V gene. The CDR3 is 15 amino acids. Germline trimming cut 5 bases from V and 2 bases from J; bases unmatched to any gene: 7. TCRdb passed the RT-PCR reads through MiXCR, listing each CDR3 protein once. The repertoire holds under 550,000 distinct CDR3 sequences, 6.5% to 8% seen once, with around 13% in the top ten. This material consisted of PBMCs from blood, taken less than 30 months after vaccination. This TCR came from a man aged 45 to 70 who received an inactivated influenza vaccine. This chain uses TRBV18 with TRBJ2-5; 8 nucleotides line up with TRBD2. The CDR3 loop reads CASSTQSGSQETQYF. CDR3 bases: TGTGCCAGCTCAACCCAAAGCGGGAGTCAAGAGACCCAGTACTTC. The whole variable domain, filled in from reference TRBV18 and TRBJ2-5, reads NAGVMQNPRHLVRRRGQEARLRCSPMKGHSHVYWYRQLPEEGLKFMVYLQKENIIDESGMPKERFSAEFPKEGPSILRIQQVVRGDSAAYFCASSTQSGSQETQYFGPGTRLLVL.